These 24 T cell receptor beta chains were sequenced from one sample in a study of blood T cell repertoires in COVID-19. TCRdb's table, derived via immunoSEQ multiplex PCR, lists solely in-frame clones and lacks some. The data show some 250,000 clones, approximately 82% seen once. The sequencing input was peripheral blood. The receptors originated from a man in his thirties or forties who had recovered from COVID-19.

This clone was counted once. The chain links TRBV10-3 to TRBJ1-2, with 7 positions matching TRBD1. The CDR3 contains 15 residues. V lost 6 bases and J lost 0; bases outside the gene matches: 7. The germline V gene encodes CDR1 ENHRY and CDR2 SYGVKD. The CDR3 here is CAISLQGRTNYGYTF. The CDR3 bases are TGTGCCATCAGCCTACAGGGGAGGACTAACTATGGCTACACCTTC.

The V call is TRBV3-1 (or the pseudogene TRBV3-2), the J call TRBJ2-4; weak D call: TRBD1 (8 bases). The CDR3 consists of 13 residues. CDR1 is LGHDT, CDR2 YNNKEL, per germline (reference sequence). V lost 2 bases to trimming and J lost 8 bases, with 10 bases between them. The CDR3 DNA reads TGTGCCAGCAGCCAAACAGGGGGGGACATTCAGTACTTC. It specifies CASSQTGGDIQYF.

The J gene is TRBJ2-2, the V gene TRBV18; no clear D. Trimming removed 5 bases at V and 4 bases at J, with 8 bases between. The germline V gene encodes CDR1 KGHSH and CDR2 LQKENI. The CDR3 contains 13 residues. CDR3 loop: CASSGSGTGELFF. The CDR3, as DNA: TGTGCCAGCTCAGGGTCGGGCACCGGGGAGCTGTTTTTT.

This clone came up a few times. V usage is TRBV5-5 and J usage is TRBJ1-1, with D tentatively TRBD1 (6 bases). Looked up from germline, CDR1 is SGHKS and CDR2 is YYEKEE (reference sequence). The ends were cut back, 3 bases at V and 4 bases at J, with 13 bases in the middle. This CDR3 spans 14 amino acids. CDR3 in DNA: TGTGCCAGCAGCTCACCCAGGGGAAGCACTGAAGCTTTCTTT. Its protein product is CASSSPRGSTEAFF.

The V and J genes are TRBV6-6 and TRBJ2-1; 11 nucleotides agree with TRBD1. The CDR3 loop spans 17 amino acids. CDR1 is MNHNY, CDR2 SVGAGI, per germline (reference sequence). Trimming removed 5 bases from V and 3 bases from J; junction bases left unmatched: 9. The CDR3 loop is CASSLGQGDMVYNEQFF. The DNA of the CDR3 is TGTGCCAGCAGTCTGGGACAGGGGGACATGGTCTACAATGAGCAGTTCTTC.

The chain carries TRBV4-1 and TRBJ1-6; D perhaps matches TRBD1 (5 bases). Trimming removed 1 base at V and 10 bases at J, with 11 bases between. Per germline, CDR1 MGHRA and CDR2 YSYEKL. The CDR3 has 14 amino acids. The CDR3 protein is CASSQGQGESPLHF. The CDR3 DNA reads TGCGCCAGCAGCCAAGGGCAGGGTGAATCACCCCTCCACTTT.

The chain employs TRBV6-1 and TRBJ1-6, with D hard to call. V lost 3 bases, J lost 6 bases, and 6 bases lay in between. The V gene's germline CDR1 is MNHNS and CDR2 SASEGT. This CDR3 contains 13 residues. CDR3 in DNA: TGTGCCAGCAGTGAGGGCCCTAATTCACCCCTCCACTTT. This gives the protein CASSEGPNSPLHF.

V gene TRBV5-4 combines with J gene TRBJ2-3, with 16 bases identical to TRBD2. This CDR3 comprises 16 residues. With V trimmed by 3 bases and J by 8 bases, 6 bases remained unmatched. Germline values: CDR1 SGHNT, CDR2 YYREEE (reference sequence). DNA for the CDR3: TGTGCCAGCAGCTCGGGACTAGCGGGGGGGCTGGGTACGCAGTATTTT. Its translation is CASSSGLAGGLGTQYF. The whole variable domain, remainder taken from reference TRBV5-4 and TRBJ2-3, is ETGVTQSPTHLIKTRGQQVTLRCSSQSGHNTVSWYQQALGQGPQFIFQYYREEENGRGNFPPRFSGLQFPNYSSELNVNALELDDSALYLCASSSGLAGGLGTQYFGPGTRLTVL.

The table lists this clone with a few counts. Germline and junction disagree at one end, which may indicate a read error. J is TRBJ1-3 and V is TRBV5-1, with TRBD1 as a possible D gene (5 bases). CDR3 length: 13 amino acids. CDR1 SGHRS and CDR2 YFSETQ come from the germline V gene. The CDR3 region is CASRLDMGNTIYF. As DNA, the CDR3 is TGCGCCAGCAGGTTGGACATGGGAAACACCATATATTTT.

Only one count was recorded for this clone. The chain uses TRBV9 and TRBJ2-6; TRBD1 agrees at 11 bases. V gave up 4 bases and J gave up 2 bases; unmatched junction bases: 5. The CDR3 is 17 amino acids. Germline V gene sequence: CDR1 SGDLS, CDR2 YYNGEE. For the CDR3, the DNA is TGTGCCAGCAGCCCCTCGGGACAGGGGGCTGGGGCCAACGTCCTGACTTTC. Translation gives CASSPSGQGAGANVLTF.

The gene calls are TRBV29-1 and TRBJ1-1; the match to TRBD1 covers 11 bases. V gave up 7 bases and J gave up 3 bases; unmatched junction bases: 13. CDR1 and CDR2 (germline): SQVTM, ANQGSEA. The CDR3 contains 16 residues. The CDR3 here is CSAVFRGQGGDTEAFF. The CDR3 coding sequence is TGCAGCGCGGTATTCCGGGGACAGGGGGGTGACACTGAAGCTTTCTTT.

The chain carries TRBV18 and TRBJ1-1; tentatively, D is TRBD1 (5 bases). Trimming took off 1 base at V and 0 bases at J, with 6 bases between the two ends. Germline CDR1 and CDR2: KGHSH and LQKENI. This CDR3 contains 14 residues. This CDR3 is CASSPQGMNTEAFF. In nucleotides, the CDR3 is TGTGCCAGCTCACCACAGGGGATGAACACTGAAGCTTTCTTT.

This chain joins TRBV3-1 (or the pseudogene TRBV3-2) and TRBJ1-1, with D tentatively TRBD1 (5 bases). Germline V gives CDR1 LGHDT, CDR2 YNNKEL (reference sequence). V lost 3 bases to trimming and J lost 0 bases, with 11 bases between them. This CDR3 comprises 15 residues. The CDR3 here is CASSQSRQLNTEAFF. The CDR3 DNA reads TGTGCCAGCAGCCAGTCTAGACAGTTGAACACTGAAGCTTTCTTT.

This clone was found once. The V and J genes are TRBV3-1 (or the pseudogene TRBV3-2) and TRBJ2-5; 11 positions match TRBD2. Trimming removed 1 base from V and 5 bases from J; junction bases left unmatched: 9. The CDR3 contains 17 residues. Germline V CDR1 and CDR2: LGHDT, YNNKEL (reference sequence). CDR3 residues: CASSQALAGGFVETQYF. CDR3 sequence (DNA): TGTGCCAGCAGCCAAGCGCTAGCGGGGGGCTTCGTTGAGACCCAGTACTTC.

The chain combines TRBV21-1 with TRBJ2-7; no DNA check was done on the table's D call, TRBD2. TRBV21-1 is labeled a pseudogene. This CDR3 spans 13 amino acids. The CDR3 sequence: CASSKVASDEQYV. Here the CDR3 DNA reads TGTGCCAGCAGCAAAGTAGCTAGCGACGAGCAGTACGTC.

This clone was observed a handful of times. This chain uses TRBV7-3 with TRBJ1-6, with D perhaps matching TRBD1 (6 bases). Germline lookup yields CDR1 SGHTA and CDR2 FQGTGA. This CDR3 has 15 amino acids. The V end was cut by 1 base, the J end by 9 bases, with 13 bases between. CDR3 residues: CASSLMGRGSSPLHF. The CDR3 DNA is TGTGCCAGCAGCTTAATGGGCAGGGGAAGTTCACCCCTCCACTTT.

The chain carries TRBV14 and TRBJ2-2; D not resolved. This CDR3 comprises 16 residues. Looked up from germline, CDR1 is SGHDN and CDR2 is FVKESK. V lost 1 base and J lost 1, with 10 bases in between. The CDR3 DNA is TGTGCCAGCAGCCAAGTATACGGTTTGAACACCGGGGAGCTGTTTTTT. Translating gives CASSQVYGLNTGELFF.

V gene TRBV4-1 combines with J gene TRBJ1-6; D remains ambiguous. Trimming shortened V by 4 bases and J by 1 base, and 11 bases separated the two germline ends. Germline V gene lookup returns CDR1 MGHRA and CDR2 YSYEKL. The CDR3 runs to 16 residues. The CDR3 spells CASSRGEGSYNSPLHF. In DNA form, the CDR3 reads TGCGCCAGCAGCCGTGGAGAGGGATCCTATAATTCACCCCTCCACTTT.

The chain employs TRBV3-1 (or the pseudogene TRBV3-2) and TRBJ2-5; D ambiguous. The germline V gene has CDR1 LGHDT and CDR2 YNNKEL (reference sequence). The ends were cut back, 1 base at V and 1 base at J, with 7 bases in the middle. The CDR3 covers 14 residues. Here the CDR3 DNA reads TGTGCCAGCAGCCAAGTGGGCTTCCAAGAGACCCAGTACTTC. Translating gives CASSQVGFQETQYF.

The chain is built from TRBV14 and TRBJ2-1, with D hard to call. This CDR3 comprises 12 residues. Trimming left V 1 base short and J 11 bases short, with 9 bases between. The V gene's germline CDR1 is SGHDN and CDR2 FVKESK. CDR3: CASSQGLEKQFF. The DNA of the CDR3 is TGTGCCAGCAGCCAAGGTCTAGAAAAGCAGTTCTTC. Based on the CDR3 plus reference TRBV14 and TRBJ2-1, the full variable domain is EAGVTQFPSHSVIEKGQTVTLRCDPISGHDNLYWYRRVMGKEIKFLLHFVKESKQDESGMPNNRFLAERTGGTYSTLKVQPAELEDSGVYFCASSQGLEKQFFGPGTRLTVL.

V is TRBV3-1 (or the pseudogene TRBV3-2) and J is TRBJ1-3, with D possibly being TRBD1 (5 bases). CDR3 size: 15 residues. V gave up 5 bases and J gave up 4 bases, with 15 bases separating them. Germline CDR1 is LGHDT and CDR2 is YNNKEL (reference sequence). CDR3 in amino acids: CASSTRPGGGNTIYF. CDR3 coding DNA: TGTGCCAGCAGCACCCGCCCGGGGGGAGGAAACACCATATATTTT.

In this sample, this clone turned up a few times. This sequence joins TRBV10-1 and TRBJ1-6; D is perhaps TRBD1 (6 bases). The CDR3 loop spans 15 amino acids. V was trimmed by 0 bases and J by 7 bases, leaving 10 bases between them. The germline CDR1 and CDR2 sequences are WNHNN and SYGVQD (reference sequence). CDR3 loop: CASSESRDRNSPLHF. CDR3 nucleotide sequence: TGCGCCAGCAGTGAGTCGAGAGACAGGAATTCACCCCTCCACTTT.

The chain joins TRBV2 to TRBJ2-1; 12 bases map to TRBD1. Germline trimming cut 7 bases from V and 0 bases from J; bases unmatched to any gene: 4. The germline V gene encodes CDR1 SNHLY and CDR2 FYNNEI. There are 16 residues in the CDR3. The CDR3 nucleotides are TGTGCCAGCACAGGGACAGGGGGCCGCTCCTACAATGAGCAGTTCTTC. Its translation: CASTGTGGRSYNEQFF.

The genes are TRBV11-2 and TRBJ1-2, with a tentative D call TRBD1 (5 bases). Germline CDR1 reads SGHAT; CDR2 reads FQNNGV. Trimming took off 0 bases at V and 4 bases at J, with 15 bases between the two ends. The CDR3 totals 16 residues. The CDR3 DNA reads as TGTGCCAGCAGCTTAGAAGGTCCCCTGCAGGGCTATGGCTACACCTTC. Amino acids: CASSLEGPLQGYGYTF.